The 10 T cell receptor beta chains below all came from one sample that was sequenced in a study of early T cells in non-severe SARS-CoV-2 infection. MiXCR was run by TCRdb on the 5' RACE reads, yielding one entry per CDR3 protein. The sample contains tens of thousands of distinct CDR3 sequences, 10% to 15% of which appear only once. The specimen sequenced was whole blood. Every receptor here comes from an adult who was a healthcare worker with PCR-confirmed SARS-CoV-2 infection or an uninfected control (not recorded which).

The rearrangement uses TRBV7-2 and TRBJ1-6; no clear D. Germline CDR1 SGHTA, CDR2 FQGNSA. This CDR3 region has 12 residues. Between the trimmed V and J ends, which lost 3 bases and 6 bases, there was a span of 3 bases. CDR3 DNA: TGTGCCAGCAGCTTCTTTAATTCACCCCTCCACTTT. Translating gives CASSFFNSPLHF.

The rearrangement links TRBV28 to TRBJ2-3, with 8 nucleotides matching TRBD2. This CDR3 contains 17 residues. V shed 2 bases and J 2 bases; nucleotides not matched to a gene: 9. Germline V CDR1 and CDR2: MDHEN, SYDVKM. The CDR3 sequence: CASSLGYGTRNTDTQYF. The CDR3 bases are TGTGCCAGCAGTTTAGGATACGGGACTAGAAACACAGATACGCAGTATTTT.

The chain links TRBV4-3 to TRBJ2-2; D is unclear. Germline CDR1 is LGHNA and CDR2 is YSLEER. Deletions cut 2 bases from V and 3 bases from J, with 7 bases between. The CDR3 is made up of 14 amino acids. CDR3 region: CASSQSKHTGELFF. The CDR3 DNA reads as TGCGCCAGCAGCCAATCTAAACACACCGGGGAGCTGTTTTTT.

This clonotype was found many times. The CDR3 sequence is CASSRTGDVTGELFF. CDR3 nucleotides: TGTGCCAGCAGTCGAACGGGGGACGTCACCGGGGAGCTGTTTTTT. V is TRBV12-3 or TRBV12-4 and J is TRBJ2-2; a weak D match, TRBD2 (6 bases). The germline V and J ends were trimmed by 5 bases and 4 bases, with 14 bases remaining between them. This CDR3 is built from 15 residues.

This clonotype was counted a few times. The genes are TRBV28 and TRBJ1-3; 7 bases map to TRBD1. Trimming cost V 3 bases and J 6 bases; bases outside gene matches: 8. Germline V gene data show CDR1 as MDHEN and CDR2 as SYDVKM. CDR3 size: 15 residues. The CDR3 region has the DNA TGTGCCAGCAGTTTGCAAGGGGGCGACGTAAACACCATATATTTT. Its translation is CASSLQGGDVNTIYF.

This clonotype occurred many times. The J gene is TRBJ1-1, the V gene TRBV6-2 or TRBV6-3; D is undetermined. The V and J ends lost 6 bases and 4 bases respectively, with 18 bases between them. This CDR3 is built from 15 residues. Germline CDR1 reads MNHEY; CDR2 reads SVGEGT. This chain's CDR3 is CASRIGPLRSTEAFF. CDR3 nucleotide sequence: TGTGCCAGCAGGATCGGGCCCCTCAGGAGCACTGAAGCTTTCTTT.

There are many counts of this clonotype. The chain is built from TRBV5-1 and TRBJ2-1; 8 nucleotides match TRBD2. CDR3 size: 16 residues. Germline-derived CDR1 and CDR2 are SGHRS and YFSETQ. J lost 4 bases, V lost 4 bases, and 10 bases had no gene match. CDR3 nucleotide sequence: TGCGCCAGCAGCCGGGGCGGCGGGGGGCAGTACAATGAGCAGTTCTTC. Its translation is CASSRGGGGQYNEQFF.

There are a few counts of this clonotype. The chain carries TRBV2 and TRBJ2-1, with TRBD1 matching over 7 bases. Unmatched junction bases numbered 6, after V lost 4 bases and J lost 9 bases. This CDR3 spans 13 amino acids. CDR1 is SNHLY and CDR2 is FYNNEI in the germline V gene. The CDR3 region has the DNA TGTGCCAGCAGTGTAGACGGGGACAGTGAGCAGTTCTTC. Its translation is CASSVDGDSEQFF.

This clonotype was recorded many times. The chain recombines TRBV3-1 with TRBJ1-5; D is undetermined. The V and J ends lost 1 base and 3 bases respectively, with 4 bases between them. CDR1 and CDR2 (germline): LGHDT, YNNKEL (reference sequence). The CDR3 spans 13 residues. The DNA of the CDR3 is TGTGCCAGCAGCCAAGCGTTCAATCAGCCCCAGCATTTT. This translates into CASSQAFNQPQHF.

This clonotype was observed many times. The CDR3 DNA reads as TGTGCCAGCAGCCAAGAGGACAGGGGGCGCTTCGCAGATACGCAGTATTTT. Amino acids: CASSQEDRGRFADTQYF. The V call is TRBV3-1, the J call TRBJ2-3; 11 nucleotides match TRBD1. The CDR3 has 17 amino acids. Unmatched junction bases numbered 6, after V lost 0 bases and J lost 4 bases. CDR1 and CDR2 from the germline V gene are LGHDT and YNNKEL (reference sequence).